A selection of T cell receptor beta chains follows, all from one sample in a study of T cells in localized non-small cell lung cancer. Method: immunoSEQ multiplex PCR; TCRdb's copy keeps in-frame clones and lacks some. This sample has roughly 84,000 clones, with around 89% found just once. This specimen consisted of peripheral blood, obtained before any cancer treatment. These receptors were taken from a woman between 40 and 69 years old with stage I squamous cell lung carcinoma. Both conserved end residues are part of each CDR3. A D gene is named only where the DNA matches it firmly. Expanded clones are given a class, and other clones once, few, many or no size at all.

v_call	j_call	clone_size	d_call	cdr3_aa	cdr3_nt
TRBV6-5	TRBJ2-3	NA	TRBD1	CASSYPATGGDTQYF	TGTGCCAGCAGTTACCCGGCCACAGGGGGAGATACGCAGTATTTT
TRBV10-3	TRBJ2-5	NA	TRBD2	CAIRAGAGAQETQYF	TGTGCCATCAGAGCCGGAGCGGGGGCTCAAGAGACCCAGTACTTC
TRBV4-1	TRBJ2-1	NA	TRBD2	CASSQEWTSGGNEQFF	TGCGCCAGCAGCCAAGAATGGACTAGCGGGGGTAATGAGCAGTTCTTC
TRBV5-1	TRBJ2-2	NA	NA	CASRPMENTGELFF	TGCGCCAGCAGGCCTATGGAAAACACCGGGGAGCTGTTTTTT
TRBV10-1	TRBJ2-2	few	NA	CASRENTGELFF	TGCGCCAGCAGAGAGAACACCGGGGAGCTGTTTTTT
TRBV7-8	TRBJ1-3	NA	NA	CASSSELSGAGGNTIYF	TGTGCCAGCAGCTCCGAGTTATCGGGGGCTGGAGGAAACACCATATATTTT
TRBV15	TRBJ1-2	once	NA	CATSRAGGDGYTF	TGTGCCACCAGCAGGGCCGGAGGGGATGGCTACACCTTC
TRBV6-5	TRBJ2-6	NA	TRBD1	CASSYSGTGNVLTF	TGTGCCAGCAGTTACTCCGGGACAGGCAACGTCCTGACTTTC
TRBV14	TRBJ2-7	NA	NA	CASSQVAAYEQYF	TGTGCCAGCAGCCAAGTCGCCGCCTACGAGCAGTACTTC
TRBV19	TRBJ2-5	NA	NA	CASSMTGGLETQYF	TGTGCCAGTAGTATGACGGGGGGCCTTGAGACCCAGTACTTC
TRBV6-1	TRBJ1-5	NA	NA	CASREFQGRSNQPQHF	TGTGCCAGCAGAGAATTTCAGGGTCGCAGCAATCAGCCCCAGCATTTT
TRBV14	TRBJ1-2	NA	NA	CASSQGLAGSYGYTF	TGTGCCAGCAGCCAAGGTCTCGCGGGGAGCTATGGCTACACCTTC
TRBV29-1	TRBJ2-5	NA	TRBD2	CSVVTSGARLRGTQYF	TGCAGCGTGGTGACTAGCGGGGCAAGACTTAGAGGGACCCAGTACTTC
TRBV11-2	TRBJ1-6	NA	TRBD1	CASSSSGQRINSPLHF	TGTGCCAGCAGCTCGTCGGGACAGCGTATCAATTCACCCCTCCACTTT
TRBV2	TRBJ2-1	NA	NA	CASWLDFYNEQFF	TGTGCCAGCTGGCTAGACTTCTACAATGAGCAGTTCTTC
TRBV7-9	TRBJ2-3	NA	TRBD2	CASSPGTSGDTQYF	TGTGCCAGCAGCCCCGGGACTAGCGGAGATACGCAGTATTTT
TRBV6-1	TRBJ1-1	NA	NA	CASNGHGEAFF	TGTGCCAGCAACGGACACGGGGAAGCTTTCTTT
TRBV11-2	TRBJ2-1	NA	NA	CASSLGVSPYNEQFF	TGTGCCAGCAGCTTAGGGGTGAGCCCCTACAATGAGCAGTTCTTC
TRBV5-5	TRBJ1-2	few	NA	CASSFAQGSGYGYTF	TGTGCCAGCAGCTTTGCCCAGGGTTCGGGCTATGGCTACACCTTC
TRBV6-1	TRBJ2-6	NA	NA	CASSAHSGANVLTF	TGTGCCAGCAGTGCCCATTCTGGGGCCAACGTCCTGACTTTC
TRBV29-1	TRBJ1-2	once	TRBD1	CSVRQGTNYGYTF	TGCAGCGTGCGACAGGGCACTAACTATGGCTACACCTTC
TRBV25-1	TRBJ1-3	NA	NA	CASSAPGAGNTIYF	TGTGCCAGCAGTGCCCCAGGGGCGGGAAACACCATATATTTT
TRBV19	TRBJ1-5	once	TRBD1	CASRRGTGEVSNQPQHF	TGTGCCAGTAGGAGGGGGACAGGCGAAGTCAGCAATCAGCCCCAGCATTTT
TRBV9	TRBJ2-2	NA	TRBD2	CASSGLMAGETNTGELFF	TGTGCCAGCAGCGGCCTAATGGCGGGGGAAACGAACACCGGGGAGCTGTTTTTT
TRBV15	TRBJ1-5	NA	TRBD1	CATSRRQGNQPQHF	TGTGCCACCAGCAGGCGACAGGGGAATCAGCCCCAGCATTTT
TRBV5-1	TRBJ1-1	NA	NA	CASSLQVEADMNTEAFF	TGCGCCAGCAGCTTGCAAGTCGAGGCGGATATGAACACTGAAGCTTTCTTT
TRBV9	TRBJ2-5	NA	TRBD1	CASSAGTVQETQYF	TGTGCCAGCAGCGCCGGGACAGTCCAAGAGACCCAGTACTTC
TRBV6-9	TRBJ2-5	NA	NA	CASSGRDTKFQETQYF	TGTGCCAGCAGTGGCCGGGACACTAAGTTTCAAGAGACCCAGTACTTC
TRBV4-1	TRBJ2-1	NA	NA	CASSQVTSSYNEQFF	TGCGCCAGCAGCCAAGTTACTTCTTCCTACAATGAGCAGTTCTTC
TRBV29-1	TRBJ2-3	few	NA	CSEGDPSTDTQYF	TGCAGCGAGGGGGACCCTAGCACAGATACGCAGTATTTT
TRBV9	TRBJ2-2	NA	TRBD2	CASSVAQAASGGRATGELFF	TGTGCCAGCAGCGTAGCTCAAGCGGCTAGCGGGGGGCGGGCCACCGGGGAGCTGTTTTTT
TRBV28	TRBJ1-1	NA	TRBD1	CASSPSGTGVTEAFF	TGTGCCAGCAGTCCCTCCGGGACAGGGGTTACTGAAGCTTTCTTT
TRBV30	TRBJ1-2	few	NA	CACHRRANGYTF	TGTGCCTGCCACAGGAGGGCGAATGGCTACACCTTC
TRBV13	TRBJ2-7	NA	NA	CASSFGQFYEQYF	TGTGCCAGCAGCTTCGGACAGTTCTACGAGCAGTACTTC
TRBV7-9	TRBJ1-5	NA	TRBD1	CASSSTDRALQPQHF	TGTGCCAGCAGCTCCACGGACAGGGCCTTGCAGCCCCAGCATTTT
TRBV19	TRBJ2-1	NA	NA	CASSIQEINEQFF	TGTGCCAGTAGTATCCAAGAGATCAATGAGCAGTTCTTC
TRBV12-5	TRBJ2-7	NA	TRBD1	CASGLGQGGTYEQYF	TGTGCTAGTGGTTTGGGACAGGGGGGGACCTACGAGCAGTACTTC
TRBV7-7	TRBJ1-3	NA	TRBD1	CASSPGGGNTIYF	TGTGCTAGCAGCCCAGGGGGCGGAAACACCATATATTTT
TRBV7-3	TRBJ1-2	NA	TRBD1	CASSPTTGIKNGYTF	TGTGCCAGCAGCCCCACGACAGGGATTAAAAATGGCTACACCTTC
TRBV19	TRBJ1-5	NA	NA	CASSRVGPQHF	TGTGCCAGTAGTAGGGTGGGGCCCCAGCATTTT
TRBV6-1	TRBJ2-7	NA	NA	CASVILYEQYF	TGTGCCAGCGTAATCCTCTACGAGCAGTACTTC
TRBV19	TRBJ2-1	NA	NA	CASSTLPGPSWGEQFF	TGTGCCAGTAGTACCCTACCGGGACCTTCATGGGGGGAGCAGTTCTTC
TRBV30	TRBJ1-5	once	NA	CAWSVGNSNQPQHF	TGTGCCTGGAGTGTGGGAAATAGCAATCAGCCCCAGCATTTT
TRBV6-1	TRBJ1-2	NA	NA	CASSEATGYGYTF	TGTGCCAGCAGTGAAGCAACGGGTTATGGCTACACCTTC
TRBV9	TRBJ1-1	NA	NA	CASSVEGRPLEEAFF	TGTGCCAGCAGCGTAGAGGGCCGCCCTCTCGAAGAAGCTTTCTTT
TRBV4-1	TRBJ2-1	NA	NA	CASSLRRGGSSSSYNEQFF	TGCGCCAGCAGCCTCAGGAGGGGCGGGTCTTCAAGCTCCTACAATGAGCAGTTCTTC
TRBV5-4	TRBJ1-4	NA	NA	CASSPSKATNEKLFF	TGTGCCAGCAGCCCCTCAAAGGCAACTAATGAAAAACTGTTTTTT
TRBV4-1	TRBJ1-2	NA	NA	CASSQDWGNYGYTF	TGCGCCAGCAGCCAAGATTGGGGTAACTATGGCTACACCTTC
TRBV5-4	TRBJ2-7	NA	TRBD1	CASNKDRGQDEQYF	TGTGCCAGCAACAAGGACAGGGGGCAGGACGAGCAGTACTTC
TRBV29-1	TRBJ1-4	NA	NA	CSVGVGTNEKLFF	TGCAGCGTTGGAGTAGGGACTAATGAAAAACTGTTTTTT
TRBV21-1	TRBJ1-6	few	NA	CASSNTGSAHNSPLHF	TGTGCCAGCAGCAACACGGGTTCGGCCCATAATTCACCCCTCCACTTT
TRBV5-6	TRBJ1-2	NA	TRBD1	CASSLWGTGDNYGYTF	TGTGCCAGCAGCTTGTGGGGGACAGGGGATAACTATGGCTACACCTTC
TRBV12-5	TRBJ1-1	NA	TRBD1	CASAPPGQGYTEAFF	TGTGCTAGTGCCCCCCCGGGACAGGGGTACACTGAAGCTTTCTTT
TRBV5-1	TRBJ2-1	NA	NA	CASNLGALATYNEQFF	TGCGCCAGCAACTTGGGCGCTCTAGCGACCTACAATGAGCAGTTCTTC
TRBV2	TRBJ1-5	once	NA	CASSRLGSSNQPQHF	TGTGCCAGCTCCCGCCTGGGAAGCTCCAATCAGCCCCAGCATTTT
TRBV19	TRBJ2-5	NA	NA	CASSIQYSFQETQYF	TGTGCCAGTAGTATTCAATACAGTTTTCAAGAGACCCAGTACTTC
TRBV19	TRBJ1-4	NA	TRBD1	CASQGDNEKLFF	TGTGCCAGTCAGGGGGACAATGAAAAACTGTTTTTT